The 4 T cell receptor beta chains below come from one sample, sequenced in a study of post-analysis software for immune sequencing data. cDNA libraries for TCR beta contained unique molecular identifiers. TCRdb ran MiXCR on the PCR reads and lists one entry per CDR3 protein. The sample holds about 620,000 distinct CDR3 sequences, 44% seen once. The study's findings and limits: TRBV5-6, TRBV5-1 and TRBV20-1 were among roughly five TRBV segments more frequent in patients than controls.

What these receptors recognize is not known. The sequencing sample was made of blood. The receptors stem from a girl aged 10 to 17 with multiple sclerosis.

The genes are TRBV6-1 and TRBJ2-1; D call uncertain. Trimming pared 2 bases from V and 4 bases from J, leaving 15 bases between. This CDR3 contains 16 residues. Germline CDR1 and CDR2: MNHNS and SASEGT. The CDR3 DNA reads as TGTGCCAGCAGTGAAAATGGCTTGGGGTCATACAATGAGCAGTTCTTC. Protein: CASSENGLGSYNEQFF.

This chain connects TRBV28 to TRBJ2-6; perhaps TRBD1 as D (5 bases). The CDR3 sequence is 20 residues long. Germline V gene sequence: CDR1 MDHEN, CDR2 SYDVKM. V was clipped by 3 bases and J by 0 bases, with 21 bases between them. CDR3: CASSFDSLFTDFSGANVLTF. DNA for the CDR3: TGTGCCAGCAGTTTTGACAGCCTGTTCACTGACTTCTCTGGGGCCAACGTCCTGACTTTC.

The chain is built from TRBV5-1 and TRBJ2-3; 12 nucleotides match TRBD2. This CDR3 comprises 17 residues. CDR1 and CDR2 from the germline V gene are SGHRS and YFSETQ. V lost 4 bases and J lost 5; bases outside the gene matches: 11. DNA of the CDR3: TGCGCCAGCAGCGGGCGGTCTAGCGGGGGGGCCGAAGATACGCAGTATTTT. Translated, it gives CASSGRSSGGAEDTQYF.

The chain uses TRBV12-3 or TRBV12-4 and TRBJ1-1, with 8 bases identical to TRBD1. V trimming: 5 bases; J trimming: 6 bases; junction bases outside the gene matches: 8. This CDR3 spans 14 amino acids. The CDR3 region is CASSPKDREPEAFF. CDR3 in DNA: TGTGCCAGCAGTCCCAAGGACAGGGAGCCTGAAGCTTTCTTT.